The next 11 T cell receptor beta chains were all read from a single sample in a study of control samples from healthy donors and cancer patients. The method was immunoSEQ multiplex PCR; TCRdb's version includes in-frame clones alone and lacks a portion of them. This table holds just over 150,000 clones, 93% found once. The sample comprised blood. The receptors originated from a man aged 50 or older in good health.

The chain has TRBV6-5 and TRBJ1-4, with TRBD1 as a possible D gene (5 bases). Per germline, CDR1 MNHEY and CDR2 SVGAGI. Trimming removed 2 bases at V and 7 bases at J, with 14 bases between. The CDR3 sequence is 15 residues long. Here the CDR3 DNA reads TGTGCCAGCAGTTACAGGGGATCTTTGGGTGAAAAACTGTTTTTT. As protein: CASSYRGSLGEKLFF.

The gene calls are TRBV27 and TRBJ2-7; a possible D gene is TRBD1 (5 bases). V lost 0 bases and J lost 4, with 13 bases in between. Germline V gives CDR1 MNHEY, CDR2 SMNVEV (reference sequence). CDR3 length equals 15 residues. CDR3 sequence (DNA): TGTGCCAGCAGTTTATCGATGGCCCAGGGATACGAGCAGTACTTC. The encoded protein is CASSLSMAQGYEQYF.

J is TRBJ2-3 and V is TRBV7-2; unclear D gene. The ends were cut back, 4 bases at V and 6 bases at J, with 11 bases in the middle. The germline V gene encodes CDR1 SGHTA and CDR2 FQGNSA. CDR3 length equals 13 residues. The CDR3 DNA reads TGTGCCAGCAGCTACCAGAACTTGGATACGCAGTATTTT. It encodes CASSYQNLDTQYF.

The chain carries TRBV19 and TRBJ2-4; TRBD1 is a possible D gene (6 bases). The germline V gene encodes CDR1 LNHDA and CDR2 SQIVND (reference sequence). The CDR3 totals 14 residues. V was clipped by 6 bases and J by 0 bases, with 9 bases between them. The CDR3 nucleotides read TGTGCCAGTAGCGTAGGGGGAGCCAAAAACATTCAGTACTTC. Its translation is CASSVGGAKNIQYF. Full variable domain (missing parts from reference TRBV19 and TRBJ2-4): DGGITQSPKYLFRKEGQNVTLSCEQNLNHDAMYWYRQDPGQGLRLIYYSQIVNDFQKGDIAEGYSVSREKKESFPLTVTSAQKNPTAFYLCASSVGGAKNIQYFGAGTRLSVL.

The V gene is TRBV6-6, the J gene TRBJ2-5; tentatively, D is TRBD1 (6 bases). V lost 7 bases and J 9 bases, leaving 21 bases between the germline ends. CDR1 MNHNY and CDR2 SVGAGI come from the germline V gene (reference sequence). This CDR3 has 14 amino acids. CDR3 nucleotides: TGTGCCAGCACCCAGGGGTTGGGGCCTCGGGCCCAGTACTTC. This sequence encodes CASTQGLGPRAQYF.

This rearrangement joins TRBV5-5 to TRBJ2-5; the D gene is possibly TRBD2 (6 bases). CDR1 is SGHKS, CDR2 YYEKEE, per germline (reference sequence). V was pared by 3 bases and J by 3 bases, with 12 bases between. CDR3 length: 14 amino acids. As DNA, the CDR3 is TGTGCCAGCAGCTCTTTCGGGAGAAAAGAGACCCAGTACTTC. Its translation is CASSSFGRKETQYF.

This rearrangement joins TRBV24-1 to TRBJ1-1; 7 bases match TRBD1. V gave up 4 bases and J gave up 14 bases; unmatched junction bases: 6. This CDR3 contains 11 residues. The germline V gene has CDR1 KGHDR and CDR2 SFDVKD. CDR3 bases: TGTGCCACCAGTGACTACGACAGGGAATTCTTT. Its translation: CATSDYDREFF.

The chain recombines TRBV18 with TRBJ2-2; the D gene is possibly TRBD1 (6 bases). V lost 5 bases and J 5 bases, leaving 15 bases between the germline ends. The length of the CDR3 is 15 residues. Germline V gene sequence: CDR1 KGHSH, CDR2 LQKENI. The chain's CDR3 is CASSSRQAQTGELFF. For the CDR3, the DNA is TGTGCCAGCTCATCTCGACAGGCCCAGACCGGGGAGCTGTTTTTT.

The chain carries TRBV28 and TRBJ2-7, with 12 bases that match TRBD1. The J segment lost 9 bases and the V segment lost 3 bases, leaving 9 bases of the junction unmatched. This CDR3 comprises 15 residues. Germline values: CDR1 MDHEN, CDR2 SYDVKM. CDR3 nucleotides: TGTGCCAGCAGTTTGTCCGGGACAGGGGGCGCTGGGCAGTACTTC. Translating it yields CASSLSGTGGAGQYF.

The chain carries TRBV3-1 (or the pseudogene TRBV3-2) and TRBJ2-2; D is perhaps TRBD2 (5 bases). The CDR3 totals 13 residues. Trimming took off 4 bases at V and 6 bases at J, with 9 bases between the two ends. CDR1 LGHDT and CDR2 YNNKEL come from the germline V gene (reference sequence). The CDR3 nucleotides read TGTGCCAGCAGCCCCCTAGCCGCCGGGGAGCTGTTTTTT. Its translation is CASSPLAAGELFF.

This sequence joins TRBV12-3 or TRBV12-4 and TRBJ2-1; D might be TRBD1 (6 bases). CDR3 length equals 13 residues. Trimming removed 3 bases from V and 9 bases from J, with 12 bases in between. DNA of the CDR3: TGTGCCAGCAGTTTCTCCAGGGACACTGAGCAGTTCTTC. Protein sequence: CASSFSRDTEQFF.